The 7 T cell receptor beta chains given below trace back to one sample, sequenced in a study of T cell changes during pregnancy in multiple sclerosis (dated by TCRdb to between 2018 and 2021). The library relied on the immunoSEQ multiplex PCR assay. TCRdb limited this immuneACCESS table to in-frame rearrangements with V and J called. A share of clones is missing; checked studies link under half to unresolved V genes, and the rest is unexplained. The sample table lists around 100,000 clones, about nine tenths of them with a count of one. The top ten clonotypes cover roughly 3% of the sample. The starting material was peripheral blood, obtained in the second trimester of pregnancy. The source of these receptors is a female donor with multiple sclerosis, enrolled in a pregnancy study.

This clone was seen only once. The gene calls are TRBV4-1 and TRBJ1-5, with TRBD1 matching 7 bases. The CDR3 runs 17 residues. The trim removed 3 bases at V and 0 bases at J, leaving 8 bases unmatched. The germline V gene has CDR1 MGHRA and CDR2 YSYEKL. The CDR3 DNA is TGCGCCAGCAGCCATTTATACAGGGGTCTTAGCAATCAGCCCCAGCATTTT. Amino acids: CASSHLYRGLSNQPQHF.

This chain connects TRBV7-9 to TRBJ1-2, with 7 positions matching TRBD1. Germline V CDR1 and CDR2: SEHNR, FQNEAQ (reference sequence). The CDR3 length is 14 residues. J gave up 4 bases and V 6 bases, and 8 bases lay outside the gene matches. The CDR3 bases are TGTGCCAGCAGACTCGACAGGGCGTCCTATGGCTACACCTTC. Protein product: CASRLDRASYGYTF.

J is TRBJ2-7 and V is TRBV15, with D tentatively TRBD2 (6 bases). V was pared by 2 bases and J by 6 bases, with 23 bases between. There are 17 residues in the CDR3. Germline CDR1 LNHNV, CDR2 YYDKDF (reference sequence). The CDR3 here is CATSRTTFGSGGSEQYF. DNA of the CDR3: TGTGCCACCAGCAGAACGACCTTCGGGTCCGGGGGATCCGAGCAGTACTTC.

The chain carries TRBV18 and TRBJ2-5; D perhaps matches TRBD1 (6 bases). The V gene lost 5 bases and the J gene lost 5 bases, with 15 bases spanning the gap. This CDR3 region has 14 residues. Germline CDR1 KGHSH, CDR2 LQKENI. The CDR3 loop reads CASSSTGDSETQYF. The CDR3 DNA reads as TGTGCCAGCTCATCGACAGGCGATTCGGAGACCCAGTACTTC.

The genes are TRBV28 and TRBJ1-1, with D hard to call. CDR3 length: 13 residues. The ends were cut back, 5 bases at V and 8 bases at J, with 15 bases in the middle. Germline V CDR1 and CDR2: MDHEN, SYDVKM. CDR3 loop: CASSMSLSGEAFF. DNA of the CDR3: TGTGCCAGCAGTATGAGCCTAAGCGGCGAAGCTTTCTTT.

This clone has a single count. The chain carries TRBV7-2 and TRBJ2-7; 9 bases line up with TRBD1. With V trimmed by 5 bases and J by 0 bases, 8 bases remained unmatched. This CDR3 region has 16 residues. Germline CDR1 is SGHTA and CDR2 is FQGNSA. CDR3 bases: TGTGCCAGCAGCCCATCCACAGGGGGCGGCTCCTACGAGCAGTACTTC. Translation: CASSPSTGGGSYEQYF.

V and J are TRBV27 and TRBJ1-4; possible D gene TRBD1, 5 bases. Germline assignment: CDR1 MNHEY and CDR2 SMNVEV (reference sequence). Trimming pared 3 bases from V and 2 bases from J, leaving 16 bases between. The CDR3 totals 17 residues. CDR3 loop: CASSLRQTGTTNEKLFF. In DNA, the CDR3 is TGTGCCAGCAGTTTGAGACAGACCGGAACGACTAATGAAAAACTGTTTTTT.